This T cell receptor beta chain was recovered during a study of cytomegalovirus exposure and HLA in healthy donors. The study, taken as a whole, reports: Indistinguishable V segments such as TRBV6-2 and TRBV6-3 were excluded.

V shed 7 bases, J shed 2 bases, and the junction held 5 bases outside the gene matches. In germline, CDR1 is LNHDA, CDR2 SQIVND (reference sequence). This CDR3 has 15 amino acids. This clone showed up just a few times. Its antigen is not identified. 60 Vbeta and 13 Jbeta primers were used in PCR. Only in-frame clones appear in the TCRdb table, and some are missing; sequencing was by immunoSEQ multiplex PCR. Of 130,000 to 150,000 clones in the sample, around 78% were seen once. The V and J genes are TRBV19 and TRBJ2-1; 10 bases are a match to TRBD2. The sample consisted of PBMCs. This clonotype originated in a middle-aged man in good health and CMV-seropositive. CDR3 bases: TGTGCCAGTATGCCGGGACTAGCGACCTACAATGAGCAGTTCTTC. Residues: CASMPGLATYNEQFF.